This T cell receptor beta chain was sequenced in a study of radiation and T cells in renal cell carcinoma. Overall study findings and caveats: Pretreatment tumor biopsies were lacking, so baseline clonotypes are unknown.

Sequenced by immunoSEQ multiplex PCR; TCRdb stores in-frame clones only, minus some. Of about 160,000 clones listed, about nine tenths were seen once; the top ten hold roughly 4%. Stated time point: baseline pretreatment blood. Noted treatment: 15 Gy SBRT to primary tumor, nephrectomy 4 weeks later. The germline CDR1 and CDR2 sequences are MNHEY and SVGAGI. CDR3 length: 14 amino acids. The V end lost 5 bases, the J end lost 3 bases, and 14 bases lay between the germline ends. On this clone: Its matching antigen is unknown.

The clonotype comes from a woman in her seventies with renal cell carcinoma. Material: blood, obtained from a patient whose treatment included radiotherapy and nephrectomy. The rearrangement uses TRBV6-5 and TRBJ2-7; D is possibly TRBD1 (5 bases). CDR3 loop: CASSPGHRYYEQYF. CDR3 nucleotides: TGTGCCAGCAGTCCCGGACACCGATACTACGAGCAGTACTTC.